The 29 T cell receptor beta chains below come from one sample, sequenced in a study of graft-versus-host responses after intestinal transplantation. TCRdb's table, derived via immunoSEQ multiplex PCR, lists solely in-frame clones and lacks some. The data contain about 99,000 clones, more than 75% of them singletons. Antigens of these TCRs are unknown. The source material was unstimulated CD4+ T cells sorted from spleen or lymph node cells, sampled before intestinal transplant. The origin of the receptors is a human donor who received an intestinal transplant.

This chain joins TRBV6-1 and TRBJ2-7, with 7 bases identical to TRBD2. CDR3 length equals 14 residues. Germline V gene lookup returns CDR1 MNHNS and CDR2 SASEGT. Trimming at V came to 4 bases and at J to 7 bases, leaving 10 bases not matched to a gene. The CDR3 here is CASSVGRTEWEQYF. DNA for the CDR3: TGTGCCAGCAGTGTCGGGAGGACCGAGTGGGAGCAGTACTTC.

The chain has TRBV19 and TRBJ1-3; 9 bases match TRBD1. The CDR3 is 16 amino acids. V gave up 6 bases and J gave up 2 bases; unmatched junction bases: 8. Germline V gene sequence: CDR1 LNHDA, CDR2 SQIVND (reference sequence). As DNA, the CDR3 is TGTGCCAGTAGCGACAGGGGGTCAAACCCTGGAAACACCATATATTTT. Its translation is CASSDRGSNPGNTIYF.

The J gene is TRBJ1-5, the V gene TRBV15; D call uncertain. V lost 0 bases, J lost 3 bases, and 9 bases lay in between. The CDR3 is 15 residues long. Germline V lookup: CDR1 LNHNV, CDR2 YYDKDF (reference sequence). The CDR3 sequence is CATSRESGNNQPQHF. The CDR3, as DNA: TGTGCCACCAGCAGAGAGTCGGGGAACAATCAGCCCCAGCATTTT.

CDR3 nucleotides: TGTGCCAGCAGCCCCGGGACTAGCGGGACGGACGAGCAGTACTTC. This encodes CASSPGTSGTDEQYF. This chain uses TRBV7-7 with TRBJ2-7; 13 bases are shared with TRBD2. This CDR3 comprises 15 residues. Germline CDR1 SSHAT, CDR2 FNYEAQ (reference sequence). V dropped 5 bases and J dropped 5; count of bases not matched to a gene: 6.

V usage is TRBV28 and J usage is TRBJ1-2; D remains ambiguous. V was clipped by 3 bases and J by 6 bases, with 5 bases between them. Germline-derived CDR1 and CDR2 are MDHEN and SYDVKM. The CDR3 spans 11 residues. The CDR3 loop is CASSFKDGYTF. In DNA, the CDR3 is TGTGCCAGCAGTTTCAAGGATGGCTACACCTTC.

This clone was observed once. The CDR3, as DNA: TGTGCCATCAGTGAGGGGAACACCATATATTTT. Translating it yields CAISEGNTIYF. The V call is TRBV10-3, the J call TRBJ1-3; no clear D gene. The CDR3 spans 11 residues. Germline V lookup: CDR1 ENHRY, CDR2 SYGVKD. V was trimmed by 2 bases and J by 7 bases, leaving 3 bases between them.

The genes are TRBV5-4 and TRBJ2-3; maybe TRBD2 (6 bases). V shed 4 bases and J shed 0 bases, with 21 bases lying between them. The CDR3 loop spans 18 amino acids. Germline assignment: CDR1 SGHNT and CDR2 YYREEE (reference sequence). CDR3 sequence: CASSADPRDFPSTDTQYF. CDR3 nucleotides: TGTGCCAGCAGCGCCGACCCGAGGGACTTTCCTAGCACAGATACGCAGTATTTT. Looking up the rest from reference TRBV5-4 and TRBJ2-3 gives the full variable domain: ETGVTQSPTHLIKTRGQQVTLRCSSQSGHNTVSWYQQALGQGPQFIFQYYREEENGRGNFPPRFSGLQFPNYSSELNVNALELDDSALYLCASSADPRDFPSTDTQYFGPGTRLTVL.

CDR3 amino acids: CASSVAPGTGNEAFF. CDR3 in DNA: TGTGCCAGCAGCGTAGCACCTGGGACAGGGAATGAAGCTTTCTTT. The chain links TRBV9 to TRBJ1-1; 9 nucleotides line up with TRBD1. CDR1 is SGDLS and CDR2 is YYNGEE in the germline V gene. This CDR3 has 15 residues. V gave up 0 bases and J gave up 7 bases; unmatched junction bases: 7. Supplemented by reference TRBV9 and TRBJ1-1, the full variable domain reads DSGVTQTPKHLITATGQRVTLRCSPRSGDLSVYWYQQSLDQGLQFLIQYYNGEERAKGNILERFSAQQFPDLHSELNLSSLELGDSALYFCASSVAPGTGNEAFFGQGTRLTVV.

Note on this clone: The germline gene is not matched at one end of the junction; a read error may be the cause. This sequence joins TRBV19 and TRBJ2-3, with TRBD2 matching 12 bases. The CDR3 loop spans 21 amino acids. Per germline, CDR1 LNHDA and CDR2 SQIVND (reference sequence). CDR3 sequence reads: CASSIVPGLAGDQTSTDTQYF. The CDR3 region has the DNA TGTGCCAGTAGCATAGTACCGGGACTAGCGGGTGATCAGACAAGCACAGATACGCAGTATTTT.

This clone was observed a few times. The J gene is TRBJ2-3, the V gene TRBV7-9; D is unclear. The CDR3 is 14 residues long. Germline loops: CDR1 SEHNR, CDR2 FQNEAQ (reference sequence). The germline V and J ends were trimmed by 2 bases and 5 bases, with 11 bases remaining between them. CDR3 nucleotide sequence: TGTGCCAGCAGCTTAATTCAGGATATAGATACGCAGTATTTT. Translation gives CASSLIQDIDTQYF.

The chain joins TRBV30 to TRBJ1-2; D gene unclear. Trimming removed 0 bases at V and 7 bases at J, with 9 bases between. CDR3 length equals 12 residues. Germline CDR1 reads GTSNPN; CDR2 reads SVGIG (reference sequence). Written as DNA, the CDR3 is TGTGCCTGGAGTGTACGGACTTTTGGCTACACCTTC. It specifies CAWSVRTFGYTF.

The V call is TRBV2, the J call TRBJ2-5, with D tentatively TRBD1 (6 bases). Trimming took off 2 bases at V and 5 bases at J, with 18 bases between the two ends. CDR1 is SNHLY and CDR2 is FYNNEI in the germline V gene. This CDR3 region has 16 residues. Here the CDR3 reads CASSERTAGGLETQYF. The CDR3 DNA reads TGTGCCAGCAGTGAACGGACAGCCGGAGGCTTGGAGACCCAGTACTTC.

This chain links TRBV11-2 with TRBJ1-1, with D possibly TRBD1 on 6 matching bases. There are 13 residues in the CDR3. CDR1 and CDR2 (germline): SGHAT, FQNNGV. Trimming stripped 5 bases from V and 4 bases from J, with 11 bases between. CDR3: CASSLQGFTEAFF. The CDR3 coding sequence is TGTGCCAGCAGCCTACAGGGTTTCACTGAAGCTTTCTTT. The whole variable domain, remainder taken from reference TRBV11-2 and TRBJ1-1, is EAGVAQSPRYKIIEKRQSVAFWCNPISGHATLYWYQQILGQGPKLLIQFQNNGVVDDSQLPKDRFSAERLKGVDSTLKIQPAKLEDSAVYLCASSLQGFTEAFFGQGTRLTVV.

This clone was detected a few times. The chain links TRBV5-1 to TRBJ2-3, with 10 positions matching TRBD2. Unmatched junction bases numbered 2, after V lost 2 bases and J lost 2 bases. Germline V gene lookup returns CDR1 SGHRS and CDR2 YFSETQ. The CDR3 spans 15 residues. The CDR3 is CASSLAGGATDTQYF. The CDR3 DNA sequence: TGCGCCAGCAGCTTAGCGGGGGGGGCCACAGATACGCAGTATTTT.

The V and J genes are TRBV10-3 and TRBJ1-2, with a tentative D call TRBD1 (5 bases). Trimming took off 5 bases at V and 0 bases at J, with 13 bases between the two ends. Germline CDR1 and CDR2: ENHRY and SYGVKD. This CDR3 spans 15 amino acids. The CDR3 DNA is TGTGCCATCAGTCGCGGGGCAGCCACTAACTATGGCTACACCTTC. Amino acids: CAISRGAATNYGYTF.

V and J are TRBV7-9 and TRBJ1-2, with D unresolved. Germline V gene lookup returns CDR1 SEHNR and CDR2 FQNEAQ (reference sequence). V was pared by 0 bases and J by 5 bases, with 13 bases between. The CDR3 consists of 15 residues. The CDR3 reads CASSLAPGYNYGYTF. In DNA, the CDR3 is TGTGCCAGCAGCTTAGCGCCGGGTTACAATTATGGCTACACCTTC.

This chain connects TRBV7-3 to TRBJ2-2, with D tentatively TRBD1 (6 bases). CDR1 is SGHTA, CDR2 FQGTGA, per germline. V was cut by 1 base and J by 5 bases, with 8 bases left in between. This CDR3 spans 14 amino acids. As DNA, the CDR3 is TGTGCCAGCAGCTTAATGGGGGCTACCGGGGAGCTGTTTTTT. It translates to CASSLMGATGELFF.

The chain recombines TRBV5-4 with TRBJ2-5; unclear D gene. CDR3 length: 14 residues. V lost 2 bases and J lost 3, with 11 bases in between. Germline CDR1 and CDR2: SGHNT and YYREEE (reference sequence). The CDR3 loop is CASSFKGGEETQYF. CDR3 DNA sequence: TGTGCCAGCAGCTTTAAGGGTGGGGAAGAGACCCAGTACTTC.

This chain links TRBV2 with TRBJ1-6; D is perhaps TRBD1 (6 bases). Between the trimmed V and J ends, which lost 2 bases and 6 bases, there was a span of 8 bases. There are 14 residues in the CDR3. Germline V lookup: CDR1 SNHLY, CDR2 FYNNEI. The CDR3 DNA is TGTGCCAGCAGTGAACAGGGGTTTAATTCACCCCTCCACTTT. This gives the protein CASSEQGFNSPLHF.

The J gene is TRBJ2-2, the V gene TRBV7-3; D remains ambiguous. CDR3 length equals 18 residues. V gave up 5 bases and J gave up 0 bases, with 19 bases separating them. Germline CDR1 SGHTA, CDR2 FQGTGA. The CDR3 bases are TGTGCCAGCAGCCCTTTCTTGGCAGCCCGCTCGAACACCGGGGAGCTGTTTTTT. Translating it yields CASSPFLAARSNTGELFF.

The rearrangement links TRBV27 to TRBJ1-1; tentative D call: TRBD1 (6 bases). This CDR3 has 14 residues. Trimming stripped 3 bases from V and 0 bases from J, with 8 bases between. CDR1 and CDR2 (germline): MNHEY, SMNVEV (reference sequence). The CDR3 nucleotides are TGTGCCAGCAGTTTGTACAGGGTGAACACTGAAGCTTTCTTT. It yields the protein CASSLYRVNTEAFF.

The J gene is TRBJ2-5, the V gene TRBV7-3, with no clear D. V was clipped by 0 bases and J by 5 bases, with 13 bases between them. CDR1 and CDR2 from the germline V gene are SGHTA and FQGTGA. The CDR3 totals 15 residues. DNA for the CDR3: TGTGCCAGCAGCTTAACGGGTAGAGATGCGGAGACCCAGTACTTC. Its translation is CASSLTGRDAETQYF.

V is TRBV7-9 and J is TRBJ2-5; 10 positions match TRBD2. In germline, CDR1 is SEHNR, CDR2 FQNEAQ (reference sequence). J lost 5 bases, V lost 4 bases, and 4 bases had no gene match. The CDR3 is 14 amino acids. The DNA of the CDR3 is TGTGCCAGCAGCTCCGGACTAGCGGTGGAGACCCAGTACTTC. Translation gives CASSSGLAVETQYF.

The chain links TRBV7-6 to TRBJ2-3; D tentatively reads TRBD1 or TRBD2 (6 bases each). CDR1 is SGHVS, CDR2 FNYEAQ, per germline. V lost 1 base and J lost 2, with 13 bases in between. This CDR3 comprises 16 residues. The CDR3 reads CASSLVAGEVTDTQYF. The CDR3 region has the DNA TGTGCCAGCAGCTTAGTGGCAGGGGAGGTCACAGATACGCAGTATTTT.

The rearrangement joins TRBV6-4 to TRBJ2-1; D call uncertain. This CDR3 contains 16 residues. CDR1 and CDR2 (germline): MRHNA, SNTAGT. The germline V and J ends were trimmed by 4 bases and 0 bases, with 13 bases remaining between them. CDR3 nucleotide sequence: TGTGCCAGCAGTGGCCTGGCTGCTAGCTCCTACAATGAGCAGTTCTTC. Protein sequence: CASSGLAASSYNEQFF.

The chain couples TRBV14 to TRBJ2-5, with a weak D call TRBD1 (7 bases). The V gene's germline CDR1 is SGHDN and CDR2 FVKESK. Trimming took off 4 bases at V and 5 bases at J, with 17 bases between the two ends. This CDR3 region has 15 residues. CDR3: CASSRWDSGGETQYF. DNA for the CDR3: TGTGCCAGCAGCCGATGGGACAGCGGAGGGGAGACCCAGTACTTC.

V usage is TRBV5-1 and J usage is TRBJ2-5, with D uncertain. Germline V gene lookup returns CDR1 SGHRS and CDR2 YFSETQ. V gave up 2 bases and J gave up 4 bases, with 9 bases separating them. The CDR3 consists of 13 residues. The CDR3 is CASSLGNRETQYF. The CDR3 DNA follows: TGCGCCAGCAGCTTAGGGAACCGAGAGACCCAGTACTTC.

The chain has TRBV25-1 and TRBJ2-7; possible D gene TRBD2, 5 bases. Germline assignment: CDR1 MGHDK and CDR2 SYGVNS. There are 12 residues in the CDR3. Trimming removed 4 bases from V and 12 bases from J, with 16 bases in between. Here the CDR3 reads CASSGLLEDLYF. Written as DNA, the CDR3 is TGTGCCAGCAGTGGTCTACTAGAGGATCTGTACTTC.

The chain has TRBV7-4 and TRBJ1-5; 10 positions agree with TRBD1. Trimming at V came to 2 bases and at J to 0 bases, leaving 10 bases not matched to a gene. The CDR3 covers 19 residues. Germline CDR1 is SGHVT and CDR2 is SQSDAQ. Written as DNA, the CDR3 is TGTGCCAGCAGCTTAACGGGACAGGGGAGCGCGTATAGCAATCAGCCCCAGCATTTT. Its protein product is CASSLTGQGSAYSNQPQHF.